The 29 T cell receptor beta chains below come from one sample, sequenced in a study of blood T cell repertoires in COVID-19. Some clones are missing from TCRdb's copy, which holds only in-frame ones; the method was immunoSEQ multiplex PCR. This repertoire shows 250,000 or so clones, 75% to 85% found once; its top ten account for roughly 5%. Sequenced sample: peripheral blood. Receptor source: a human donor in a cohort sampled during active COVID-19.

The rearrangement links TRBV28 to TRBJ2-6; D is uncertain. V gave up 4 bases and J gave up 0 bases, with 10 bases separating them. CDR1 and CDR2 (germline): MDHEN, SYDVKM. The CDR3 spans 16 residues. CDR3 bases: TGTGCCAGCAGTTGGGTTCGGGTCTCTGGGGCCAACGTCCTGACTTTC. Residues: CASSWVRVSGANVLTF. Combining the CDR3 with reference TRBV28 and TRBJ2-6 gives the whole variable domain DVKVTQSSRYLVKRTGEKVFLECVQDMDHENMFWYRQDPGLGLRLIYFSYDVKMKEKGDIPEGYSVSREKKERFSLILESASTNQTSMYLCASSWVRVSGANVLTFGAGSRLTVL.

This chain joins TRBV5-4 and TRBJ2-3; 7 nucleotides align to TRBD2. The germline V gene encodes CDR1 SGHNT and CDR2 YYREEE (reference sequence). With 3 bases clipped from V and 2 bases from J, the junction kept 9 bases outside the gene matches. The CDR3 covers 16 residues. For the CDR3, the DNA is TGTGCCAGCAGCTCCTCGACTAGCCGGGCCACAGATACGCAGTATTTT. Translation gives CASSSSTSRATDTQYF.

V usage is TRBV11-3 and J usage is TRBJ2-2; 16 positions agree with TRBD2. Germline trimming cut 4 bases from V and 4 bases from J; bases unmatched to any gene: 6. This CDR3 region has 18 residues. Germline loops: CDR1 SGHNT, CDR2 YENEEA. The CDR3 DNA reads as TGTGCCAGCAGCTCGGGACTAGCGGGGGGGCCGGGCACCGGGGAGCTGTTTTTT. This translates into CASSSGLAGGPGTGELFF.

The chain employs TRBV2 and TRBJ1-6; D is unclear. Germline V CDR1 and CDR2: SNHLY, FYNNEI. V lost 5 bases and J lost 7, with 15 bases in between. The CDR3 has 15 amino acids. This CDR3 reads CASSFRTGGNSPLHF. The CDR3 DNA follows: TGTGCCAGCAGTTTTCGGACCGGAGGGAATTCACCCCTCCACTTT.

The table lists this clone with a few counts. J is TRBJ2-7 and V is TRBV5-1; D is possibly TRBD1 (6 bases). The V and J ends lost 3 bases and 5 bases respectively, with 21 bases between them. This CDR3 has 16 amino acids. In germline, CDR1 is SGHRS, CDR2 YFSETQ. DNA of the CDR3: TGCGCCAGCAGCTCTCTCGAGGGGCAGGGGAGCCACGAGCAGTACTTC. As protein: CASSSLEGQGSHEQYF.

The V gene is TRBV29-1, the J gene TRBJ1-2; maybe TRBD1 (5 bases). CDR3 length: 13 amino acids. Trimming took 0 bases from V and 5 from J, leaving 10 bases between them. Germline CDR1 SQVTM, CDR2 ANQGSEA. As DNA, the CDR3 is TGCAGCGTTGAAGAGCTCAGGGCTTATGGCTACACCTTC. Translated, it gives CSVEELRAYGYTF.

The V call is TRBV5-4, the J call TRBJ1-2; TRBD1 aligns across 9 bases. With 4 bases clipped from V and 5 bases from J, the junction kept 12 bases outside the gene matches. Germline values: CDR1 SGHNT, CDR2 YYREEE (reference sequence). The CDR3 has 16 residues. The CDR3 sequence: CASSRRDRVMFYGYTF. DNA of the CDR3: TGTGCCAGCAGCCGCCGGGACAGGGTAATGTTTTATGGCTACACCTTC.

The CDR3 spells CASSSTGVKRNTEAFF. For the CDR3, the DNA is TGTGCCAGCAGCTCGACAGGGGTAAAAAGAAACACTGAAGCTTTCTTT. This rearrangement joins TRBV7-6 to TRBJ1-1; 8 positions match TRBD1. The ends lost 4 bases at V and 2 bases at J; junction bases unmatched: 9. Germline CDR1 SGHVS, CDR2 FNYEAQ. This CDR3 has 16 residues. Supplemented by reference TRBV7-6 and TRBJ1-1, the full variable domain reads GAGVSQSPRYKVTKRGQDVALRCDPISGHVSLYWYRQALGQGPEFLTYFNYEAQQDKSGLPNDRFSAERPEGSISTLTIQRTEQRDSAMYRCASSSTGVKRNTEAFFGQGTRLTVV.

The genes are TRBV11-3 and TRBJ2-1; 8 bases map to TRBD2. The CDR3 length is 14 residues. Trimming cost V 5 bases and J 7 bases; bases outside gene matches: 7. Per germline, CDR1 SGHNT and CDR2 YENEEA. The CDR3 bases are TGTGCCAGCAGCCCAAGCGGGAGTTATAATGAGCAGTTCTTC. Its translation is CASSPSGSYNEQFF. Using reference TRBV11-3 and TRBJ2-1 for the parts outside the CDR3, the full variable domain is EAGVVQSPRYKIIEKKQPVAFWCNPISGHNTLYWYLQNLGQGPELLIRYENEEAVDDSQLPKDRFSAERLKGVDSTLKIQPAELGDSAVYLCASSPSGSYNEQFFGPGTRLTVL.

The chain recombines TRBV27 with TRBJ1-5; 7 bases align to TRBD1. The V segment lost 6 bases and the J segment 0 bases; nucleotides outside the gene matches: 5. Germline V gene sequence: CDR1 MNHEY, CDR2 SMNVEV (reference sequence). The length of the CDR3 is 15 residues. In DNA, the CDR3 is TGTGCCAGCAGCTGGGACAGTTATAGCAATCAGCCCCAGCATTTT. It codes for CASSWDSYSNQPQHF.

This clone was picked up one time. V usage is TRBV11-2 and J usage is TRBJ2-3; TRBD2 matches at 8 bases. Per germline, CDR1 SGHAT and CDR2 FQNNGV. Unmatched junction bases numbered 6, after V lost 5 bases and J lost 2 bases. The CDR3 spans 15 residues. The CDR3 protein is CASSHRLAITDTQYF. The CDR3 bases are TGTGCCAGCAGCCATCGACTAGCGATCACAGATACGCAGTATTTT.

V is TRBV9 and J is TRBJ2-5; 8 bases are shared with TRBD2. The CDR3 runs 15 residues. Germline V gene data show CDR1 as SGDLS and CDR2 as YYNGEE. V lost 1 base and J lost 4; bases outside the gene matches: 6. CDR3 nucleotide sequence: TGTGCCAGCAGCGTATCAGCGGGAGATACAGAGACCCAGTACTTC. It codes for CASSVSAGDTETQYF.

The J gene is TRBJ1-1, the V gene TRBV5-1; 7 positions match TRBD1. Germline-derived CDR1 and CDR2 are SGHRS and YFSETQ. J gave up 5 bases and V 2 bases, and 12 bases lay outside the gene matches. This CDR3 region has 16 residues. DNA for the CDR3: TGCGCCAGCAGCTTTCTAACAGGGGCAGAAAGAACTGAAGCTTTCTTT. Translated: CASSFLTGAERTEAFF.

This chain joins TRBV5-1 and TRBJ2-1; maybe TRBD1 (5 bases). V was pared by 0 bases and J by 0 bases, with 7 bases between. Per germline, CDR1 SGHRS and CDR2 YFSETQ. CDR3 length: 15 residues. The CDR3 nucleotides are TGCGCCAGCAGCTTGGACAGGAGCTCCTACAATGAGCAGTTCTTC. This gives the protein CASSLDRSSYNEQFF.

This chain joins TRBV5-1 and TRBJ1-2; 8 bases agree with TRBD1. The germline V gene has CDR1 SGHRS and CDR2 YFSETQ. CDR3 length: 15 amino acids. J gave up 7 bases and V 4 bases, and 12 bases lay outside the gene matches. Written as DNA, the CDR3 is TGCGCCAGCAGCCACTCCCAGGGGGCAATGAGTGGCTACACCTTC. Its protein is CASSHSQGAMSGYTF.

The chain recombines TRBV15 with TRBJ2-3; perhaps TRBD1 as D (5 bases). Germline CDR1 LNHNV, CDR2 YYDKDF (reference sequence). The germline V and J ends were trimmed by 5 bases and 2 bases, with 11 bases remaining between them. The CDR3 is 14 residues long. The CDR3 DNA is TGTGCCACCAGCCCGACAGTTTACACAGATACGCAGTATTTT. Translation: CATSPTVYTDTQYF. The whole variable domain, filled in from reference TRBV15 and TRBJ2-3, reads DAMVIQNPRYQVTQFGKPVTLSCSQTLNHNVMYWYQQKSSQAPKLLFHYYDKDFNNEADTPDNFQSRRPNTSFCFLDIRSPGLGDTAMYLCATSPTVYTDTQYFGPGTRLTVL.

This clone was found many times. The V call is TRBV5-1, the J call TRBJ2-7; a weak D match, TRBD1 (5 bases). The germline V gene has CDR1 SGHRS and CDR2 YFSETQ. This CDR3 spans 14 amino acids. V lost 4 bases, J lost 6 bases, and 17 bases lay in between. CDR3 loop: CASSASQGPSEQYF. The CDR3 nucleotides read TGCGCCAGCAGCGCAAGTCAGGGTCCCTCCGAGCAGTACTTC.

The chain carries TRBV3-1 (or the pseudogene TRBV3-2) and TRBJ2-4; possibly TRBD2 for D (7 bases). Germline CDR1 and CDR2: LGHDT and YNNKEL (reference sequence). The CDR3 contains 19 residues. V lost 4 bases and J 1 base, leaving 23 bases between the germline ends. CDR3 sequence: CASSPQWGGRYAAKNIQYF. The DNA for the CDR3 is TGTGCCAGCAGCCCACAATGGGGGGGCAGGTACGCGGCCAAAAACATTCAGTACTTC.

This chain connects TRBV15 to TRBJ1-4, with D hard to call. CDR3 length: 12 residues. V lost 3 bases and J lost 11, with 10 bases in between. The V gene's germline CDR1 is LNHNV and CDR2 YYDKDF (reference sequence). CDR3: CATSSMSTKLFF. The CDR3 region has the DNA TGTGCCACCAGCAGTATGAGTACCAAACTGTTTTTT.

The chain is built from TRBV18 and TRBJ1-1; the match to TRBD1 covers 7 bases. Trimming removed 3 bases from V and 6 bases from J; junction bases left unmatched: 7. Germline V gene lookup returns CDR1 KGHSH and CDR2 LQKENI. CDR3 length: 14 residues. The CDR3 DNA sequence: TGTGCCAGCTCACCGGGACGACAGGGCCCTGAAGCTTTCTTT. Its translation: CASSPGRQGPEAFF.

The CDR3 DNA follows: TGTGCCAGCAGCCAAGGGGGGAGGGGAAGCAATCAGCCCCAGCATTTT. Residues: CASSQGGRGSNQPQHF. V and J are TRBV3-1 (or the pseudogene TRBV3-2) and TRBJ1-5; D might be TRBD1 (5 bases). V lost 1 base, J lost 1 base, and 11 bases lay in between. The CDR3 length is 16 residues. Germline assignment: CDR1 LGHDT and CDR2 YNNKEL (reference sequence).

The chain links TRBV13 to TRBJ2-3; the match to TRBD2 covers 10 bases. Germline CDR1 is PRHDT and CDR2 is FYEKMQ (reference sequence). The CDR3 is made up of 16 amino acids. J lost 4 bases, V lost 3 bases, and 7 bases had no gene match. CDR3 sequence reads: CASSFRTSGTPDTQYF. In DNA form, the CDR3 reads TGTGCCAGCAGCTTCCGTACTAGCGGGACCCCAGATACGCAGTATTTT.

The chain uses TRBV5-1 and TRBJ2-2, with 10 positions matching TRBD2. V lost 1 base, J lost 5 bases, and 2 bases stayed unmatched. CDR1 and CDR2 (germline): SGHRS, YFSETQ. CDR3 length equals 15 residues. CDR3 sequence reads: CASSLSGRGTGELFF. DNA for the CDR3: TGCGCCAGCAGCTTGAGCGGGAGGGGGACCGGGGAGCTGTTTTTT.

This clone was recorded at least ten times. This chain links TRBV15 with TRBJ2-7, with D perhaps TRBD2 (6 bases). This CDR3 has 14 residues. V shed 0 bases and J shed 7 bases, with 13 bases lying between them. Germline values: CDR1 LNHNV, CDR2 YYDKDF (reference sequence). The CDR3 reads CATSRDPRAGEQYF. CDR3 nucleotide sequence: TGTGCCACCAGCAGAGATCCCAGGGCGGGGGAGCAGTACTTC.

This clone appeared once. The chain joins TRBV5-4 to TRBJ1-4; TRBD1 agrees at 7 bases. This CDR3 comprises 16 residues. CDR1 and CDR2 from the germline V gene are SGHNT and YYREEE (reference sequence). With V trimmed by 2 bases and J by 7 bases, 11 bases remained unmatched. The DNA of the CDR3 is TGTGCCAGCAGCTTAGCAGGGGGGCGGATCGGTGAAAAACTGTTTTTT. Translation: CASSLAGGRIGEKLFF.

This chain uses TRBV19 with TRBJ1-5; 7 nucleotides match TRBD1. Per germline, CDR1 LNHDA and CDR2 SQIVND (reference sequence). The CDR3 consists of 15 residues. Germline trimming cut 8 bases from V and 1 base from J; bases unmatched to any gene: 8. The DNA for the CDR3 is TGTGCCAGTCAAAGGGGGCGGACGAGCAATCAGCCCCAGCATTTT. Translating it yields CASQRGRTSNQPQHF.

The chain recombines TRBV28 with TRBJ2-3; TRBD1 matches 7 bases. V lost 5 bases, J lost 7 bases, and 6 bases stayed unmatched. Germline values: CDR1 MDHEN, CDR2 SYDVKM. The CDR3 has 13 residues. The CDR3, as DNA: TGTGCCAGCAGTCCGACAGGGACGAATACGCAGTATTTT. Encoded protein: CASSPTGTNTQYF.

This clone has more than one count but fewer than ten. The chain couples TRBV5-4 to TRBJ1-5; no clear D. Germline V gives CDR1 SGHNT, CDR2 YYREEE (reference sequence). CDR3 size: 16 residues. Trimming shortened V by 2 bases and J by 0 bases, and 12 bases separated the two germline ends. CDR3 nucleotides: TGTGCCAGCAGCTTAATGTCAGAAATTAGCAATCAGCCCCAGCATTTT. Amino acids: CASSLMSEISNQPQHF.

This clone was detected once. J is TRBJ2-7 and V is TRBV7-9, with D perhaps matching TRBD2 (5 bases). V gave up 1 base and J gave up 0 bases, with 10 bases separating them. CDR1 SEHNR and CDR2 FQNEAQ come from the germline V gene (reference sequence). The CDR3 contains 15 residues. The CDR3 coding sequence is TGTGCCAGCAGCTTAGGAACGGGGAGCTCCTACGAGCAGTACTTC. Protein: CASSLGTGSSYEQYF. Full variable domain (outside the CDR3, taken from reference TRBV7-9 and TRBJ2-7): DTGVSQNPRHKITKRGQNVTFRCDPISEHNRLYWYRQTLGQGPEFLTYFQNEAQLEKSRLLSDRFSAERPKGSFSTLEIQRTEQGDSAMYLCASSLGTGSSYEQYFGPGTRLTVT.